Described below is a single T cell receptor beta chain sequence and its context. Its antigen is currently unknown. This sample is part of a study of cytomegalovirus exposure and HLA in healthy donors. PCR used 60 Vbeta primers and 13 Jbeta primers. The table came from immunoSEQ multiplex PCR; TCRdb's copy has only in-frame clones and leaves some out. The sample lists around 110,000 clones, over 75% occurring once. Germline CDR1 reads GTSNPN; CDR2 reads SVGIG (reference sequence). CDR3 length: 14 residues. V lost 0 bases, J lost 5 bases, and 3 bases stayed unmatched. Findings of the study overall: Sequences of the TCR beta chain were said to predict the HLA-A and HLA-B alleles of most subjects accurately.

The sample was PBMCs. The chain uses TRBV30 and TRBJ1-4; TRBD1 agrees at 7 bases. The TCR was taken from a man in his 60s in good health and CMV-seronegative. The CDR3 sequence is CAWSVNRGNEKLFF. CDR3 sequence (DNA): TGTGCCTGGAGTGTAAACAGGGGCAATGAAAAACTGTTTTTT.